A selection of T cell receptor beta chains follows, all from one sample in a study of T cell changes during pregnancy in multiple sclerosis. The data were produced by immunoSEQ multiplex PCR, yet TCRdb's version contains in-frame clones alone and is incomplete. Among tens of thousands of clones, around 89% were seen once, and the ten largest hold about 3.3%. The material sequenced was CD4+ T cells from peripheral blood mononuclear cells, taken in the first trimester of pregnancy. These TCRs come from a female donor in good health, enrolled as a control in a pregnancy study. The CDR3 runs from the conserved cysteine through the conserved F or W. D genes are given only for firm matches. Size is stated for part of the rows, as once, few or many counts, or as a class when the clone is expanded.

clone size	V gene	D gene	J gene	CDR3 protein	CDR3 DNA
-	TRBV4-2	TRBD2	TRBJ2-5	CASSQEKILAGRETQYF	TGTGCCAGCAGCCAAGAGAAAATACTAGCGGGGAGAGAGACCCAGTACTTC
few	TRBV2	TRBD1	TRBJ2-7	CASSGTDEQYF	TGTGCCAGCTCCGGGACAGACGAGCAGTACTTC
-	TRBV18	TRBD2	TRBJ2-1	CASSHAGDPNEQFF	TGTGCCAGCTCCCATGCGGGAGACCCCAATGAGCAGTTCTTC
-	TRBV19	TRBD1	TRBJ2-7	CASSAPRGTADYEQYF	TGTGCCAGTAGTGCGCCCCGAGGGACAGCCGACTACGAGCAGTACTTC
-	TRBV28	TRBD2	TRBJ2-1	CASSRTSGRNNEQFF	TGTGCCAGCAGCAGGACTAGCGGGCGCAACAATGAGCAGTTCTTC
-	TRBV13	TRBD2	TRBJ2-3	CASSLGPASGSISGSTDTQYF	TGTGCCAGCAGCTTAGGCCCGGCTAGCGGGAGTATTTCGGGGTCCACAGATACGCAGTATTTT
-	TRBV7-8	-	TRBJ2-7	CASRGLSYEQYF	TGTGCCAGCAGGGGACTCTCCTACGAGCAGTACTTC
-	TRBV27	-	TRBJ2-3	CASRPLTGDGATFTQYF	TGTGCCAGCAGACCCCTGACGGGGGATGGGGCAACATTTACGCAGTATTTT
-	TRBV7-9	-	TRBJ1-6	CAGSLVERRNSPLHF	TGTGCCGGCAGCCTCGTAGAACGGAGAAATTCACCCCTCCACTTT
once	TRBV7-9	-	TRBJ1-4	CASSLTLANEKLFF	TGTGCCAGCAGCTTAACCCTAGCTAATGAAAAACTGTTTTTT
-	TRBV4-1	TRBD2	TRBJ2-1	CASSQAPGLAGNNEQFF	TGCGCCAGCAGCCAAGCTCCGGGACTAGCGGGGAACAATGAGCAGTTCTTC
-	TRBV18	TRBD1	TRBJ1-6	CASSPLGQGYNSPLHF	TGTGCCAGCTCACCCCTGGGACAGGGCTATAATTCACCCCTCCACTTT
-	TRBV10-3	TRBD1	TRBJ2-1	CATRQGGNFYNEQFF	TGTGCCACTCGACAGGGGGGAAACTTCTACAATGAGCAGTTCTTC
few	TRBV4-1	-	TRBJ2-3	CASSHPGRPDTQYF	TGCGCCAGCAGCCATCCCGGTCGCCCAGATACGCAGTATTTT
once	TRBV19	TRBD1	TRBJ2-7	CASSIRGQAYEQYF	TGTGCCAGTAGTATTAGGGGACAGGCCTACGAGCAGTACTTC
-	TRBV19	-	TRBJ1-2	CASSVRDLNYGYTF	TGTGCCAGTAGCGTCAGGGATCTTAACTATGGCTACACCTTC
-	TRBV2	-	TRBJ2-7	CASTQANYEQYF	TGTGCCAGCACCCAGGCGAACTACGAGCAGTACTTC
-	TRBV28	TRBD2	TRBJ2-3	CASSWESLAGGRTDTQYF	TGTGCCAGCAGTTGGGAATCTTTAGCGGGGGGGCGCACAGATACGCAGTATTTT
-	TRBV7-2	TRBD2	TRBJ2-7	CASSLSPTSGVNF	TGTGCCAGCAGCTTAAGCCCCACTAGCGGGGTTAACTTC
-	TRBV21-1	-	TRBJ2-5	CASSKGPSGMIETQYF	TGTGCCAGCAGCAAAGGTCCTAGCGGGATGATCGAGACCCAGTACTTC
-	TRBV28	-	TRBJ2-5	CASSLRRAGETQYF	TGTGCCAGCAGCCTCAGGCGGGCGGGGGAGACCCAGTACTTC
-	TRBV14	-	TRBJ2-5	CASSQGQSRRVGKIGLWETQYF	TGTGCCAGCAGCCAGGGACAATCGCGGCGCGTTGGGAAAATCGGGCTATGGGAGACCCAGTACTTC
medium-sized	TRBV4-2	TRBD1	TRBJ2-5	CASSQKTGDQETQYF	TGTGCCAGCAGCCAAAAGACAGGGGACCAAGAGACCCAGTACTTC
-	TRBV7-9	-	TRBJ1-3	CASSLRLAHRSGNTIYF	TGTGCCAGCAGCTTACGTCTGGCCCACCGCTCTGGAAACACCATATATTTT
-	TRBV5-6	TRBD2	TRBJ2-4	CASSAALAGGAKNIQYF	TGTGCCAGCAGCGCCGCACTAGCGGGGGGAGCCAAAAACATTCAGTACTTC
-	TRBV19	-	TRBJ2-2	CASRYGGWRFSTGELFF	TGTGCCAGTAGATACGGAGGTTGGAGATTTAGCACCGGGGAGCTGTTTTTT
-	TRBV7-6	-	TRBJ1-1	CASSLSEINTEAFF	TGTGCCAGCAGCTTAAGCGAGATTAACACTGAAGCTTTCTTT
-	TRBV4-1	-	TRBJ2-7	CASSQGQGPYYEQYF	TGCGCCAGCAGCCAAGGTCAGGGGCCTTACTACGAGCAGTACTTC
-	TRBV15	TRBD2	TRBJ2-1	CATSRGGLAGSEQFF	TGTGCCACCAGCAGAGGAGGACTAGCGGGATCTGAGCAGTTCTTC